This record looks at one T cell receptor beta chain sequence and its context. Its specificity is unknown. V was trimmed by 7 bases and J by 4 bases, leaving 7 bases between them. The CDR3 contains 11 residues. The V gene's germline CDR1 is SQVTM and CDR2 ANQGSEA. This sample stems from a study of beta chain features in type 1 diabetes. General observations from the study: In every one of the four CD4+ subsets, TCRB CDR3s were moderately but significantly shorter in Type 1 diabetes patients.

Expressed TCRB transcripts were sequenced because the isolated RNA had all been reverse transcribed beforehand. Profiled with immunoSEQ multiplex PCR; TCRdb holds only in-frame clones, not every one. The data show hundreds of thousands of clones, around an eighth seen once. The authors sorted CD4+ naive, central memory, regulatory and stem cell-like memory cells via CD45RO/CCR7/CD25/CD127/CD95/CD27. The source material was naive CD4+ T cells from blood. The chain couples TRBV29-1 to TRBJ2-2; the D is unclear. The TCR comes from a man between 18 and 29 years old with type 1 diabetes. The CDR3 bases are TGCAGCGCCGATTTCACCGGGGAGCTGTTTTTT. As protein: CSADFTGELFF.